The following is a T cell receptor (beta chain) sequence with its context. With 0 bases removed from V and 4 bases from J, the gap between germline ends came to 11 bases. CDR1 and CDR2 from the germline V gene are ENHRY and SYGVKD. The CDR3 loop spans 15 amino acids. This sample was taken from a study of CD8+ T cells in alopecia areata. Specified treatment: oral pan-JAK inhibitor, 5-10 mg twice daily. PBMCs yielded sorted CD4+ and CD8+ T cells. Extraction and reverse transcription of RNA yielded cDNA as the sequencing template. Profiled with immunoSEQ multiplex PCR; TCRdb holds only in-frame clones, not every one. The sample yields roughly 100,000 clones, just over 85% seen once.

The rearrangement links TRBV10-3 to TRBJ2-3, with D possibly being TRBD1 (5 bases). The sequencing here drew on CD8+ T cells sorted from blood, taken between weeks 30 and 35, from a patient treated with tofacitinib. This sequence was found in a human donor with alopecia areata. The CDR3 DNA sequence: TGTGCCATCAGTGAGTCGCAGGGAATGTCAGATACGCAGTATTTT. Its translation: CAISESQGMSDTQYF.